This is a list of T cell receptor beta chains from one sample in a study of a mutant IDH1 vaccine in newly diagnosed glioma. No antigen is known for these receptors. The protocol was immunoSEQ multiplex PCR, while the TCRdb copy is restricted to in-frame clones and leaves out a portion. The data hold approximately 12,000 clones, with over 75% observed a single time. Sample: PBMCs, taken from a glioma patient whose treatment included an IDH1 peptide vaccine. The receptors were gathered from a man aged 30 to 45 with glioma. The conserved cysteine and the conserved F or W are not part of the CDR3 here. The size entry is marked missing in some rows and otherwise reads once, few, many or a size class.

few	TRBV7-2	TRBJ1-1	ASSLRWGNTEAF
NA	TRBV9	TRBJ1-1	ASSDGRTHTEAF
few	TRBV29-1	TRBJ1-4	SARGGQNEKLF
NA	TRBV5-1	TRBJ2-1	ASSGAGRYNEQF
NA	TRBV7-9	TRBJ1-1	ASSFAPVGSSEAF
NA	TRBV6-1	TRBJ2-7	ASSDLDEAVDEQY
NA	TRBV9	TRBJ2-1	ASSLYSGFLNEQF
NA	TRBV5-4	TRBJ1-4	ASSRDPPNEKLF
NA	TRBV2	TRBJ2-3	ASSEYYGTSGIDTQY
NA	TRBV7-9	TRBJ2-1	ASSLDGTGFDEQF
NA	TRBV25-1	TRBJ1-1	ASTQFGREAF
few	TRBV19	TRBJ2-2	ASSIDEAGGGTGELF
NA	TRBV2	TRBJ2-7	ASALDAYEQY
NA	TRBV10-3	TRBJ2-7	AISESGGGPNEQY
NA	TRBV19	TRBJ2-5	ASSITGVAQTQY
NA	TRBV6-1	TRBJ1-4	ASSESGSGRGEKLF
few	TRBV6-6	TRBJ1-2	ASSWTGRGYT
NA	TRBV30	TRBJ1-1	AWSPGTEAF
few	TRBV30	TRBJ1-2	AFYDGRGYT
NA	TRBV4-1	TRBJ1-4	ASLPNPGRANEKLF
NA	TRBV6-1	TRBJ2-1	ASKAGAIYNEQF
NA	TRBV6-6	TRBJ2-3	ASTPRGSSPTDTQY
NA	TRBV5-1	TRBJ1-6	ASSFGTVYSPLH
NA	TRBV18	TRBJ1-5	ASSPPWGAQNNQPQH
NA	TRBV19	TRBJ2-7	ASSGNPGEQY
NA	TRBV19	TRBJ2-3	ASSPTSGRAPLVHTDTQY
NA	TRBV6-6	TRBJ2-3	ASSYTRDTQY
once	TRBV7-9	TRBJ1-2	ASSSAGLGYT
NA	TRBV2	TRBJ1-2	ASSDPRTGGSYGYT
NA	TRBV14	TRBJ2-7	ASSRGTGPYEQY
NA	TRBV2	TRBJ2-3	ASSGGASGTDTQY
NA	TRBV29-1	TRBJ2-7	SVGQGASEQY
once	TRBV4-1	TRBJ2-2	ASSQAAGDTGELF
NA	TRBV4-2	TRBJ1-1	ASSQDGGLDTEAF
NA	TRBV5-1	TRBJ1-3	ASSLDRGNTIY
NA	TRBV5-4	TRBJ2-7	ASSLPGTEYEQY
NA	TRBV4-1	TRBJ2-4	ASSQSWGIAKNIQY
NA	TRBV7-2	TRBJ2-1	ASSRGSGRVANEQF
NA	TRBV7-6	TRBJ2-3	ASSPSGAQRWGTDTQY
NA	TRBV5-4	TRBJ1-2	ASSFMGQEDYGYT
NA	TRBV2	TRBJ2-3	ASKYGLAEGTDTQY
NA	TRBV10-3	TRBJ2-3	AISGAGTTPSTDTQY
NA	TRBV5-5	TRBJ2-1	ASSERLAVPNEQF
NA	TRBV6-1	TRBJ2-3	ASSPGQGTDTQY
NA	TRBV4-1	TRBJ1-4	ASSRNVEKLF
NA	TRBV6-1	TRBJ1-1	ASSWDRAAF
NA	TRBV5-1	TRBJ1-1	ASSPIPPGVTEAF
NA	TRBV2	TRBJ2-1	ATRSQGHNEQF
few	TRBV29-1	TRBJ1-1	SVDEDRGRTEAF
NA	TRBV7-9	TRBJ1-3	ASSPQGASGNTIY